The rows below give T cell receptor beta chains drawn from one sample of a study of T cell responses to AZD1222 COVID-19 vaccine. The table came from immunoSEQ multiplex PCR; TCRdb's copy has only in-frame clones and leaves some out. In the table there are about 110,000 clones, about 85% of which are singletons. Sequences were derived from peripheral blood, sampled 28 days after the second AZD1222 dose. These TCRs come from an adult who received the AZD1222 COVID-19 vaccine. Each CDR3 is given with its conserved first and last residue. A D gene is named only where the DNA matches it firmly. Clone sizes are given selectively: once, few, many, or a class where the clone is expanded.

D	J	size	V	DNA	CDR3
-	TRBJ2-7	-	TRBV10-2	TGCGCCAGCAGTTTACCGGCATCCTACGAGCAGTACTTC	CASSLPASYEQYF
-	TRBJ1-2	-	TRBV6-1	TGTGCCAGCAGTGAATTCGGCAGCGACTATGGCTACACCTTC	CASSEFGSDYGYTF
-	TRBJ2-2	-	TRBV27	TGTGCCAGCAGTCAAACCTTGGACGGCACCGGGGAGCTGTTTTTT	CASSQTLDGTGELFF
-	TRBJ1-4	-	TRBV19	TGTGCCAGTAGTGTAAGTCCGCCAGGGTCGGCGAAAAATGAAAAACTGTTTTTT	CASSVSPPGSAKNEKLFF
TRBD1	TRBJ1-3	many	TRBV2	TGTGCCAGCAGCACAACAGGGGAAAACACCATATATTTT	CASSTTGENTIYF
TRBD2	TRBJ2-7	-	TRBV7-9	TGTGCCAGCAGCCCTCGTCTAGCGGCTCTTACCTACGAGCAGTACTTC	CASSPRLAALTYEQYF
-	TRBJ2-5	-	TRBV7-9	TGTGCCAGCAGCTTTGCAAGCCAAGAGACCCAGTACTTC	CASSFASQETQYF
-	TRBJ1-5	-	TRBV28	TGTGCCAGCAGTTTTTTTCCCTCCCCAAATCAGCCCCAGCATTTT	CASSFFPSPNQPQHF
-	TRBJ1-2	-	TRBV9	TGTGCCAGCAGCGTCCCCTCGGGGGGGGATTTTGGCTACACCTTC	CASSVPSGGDFGYTF
-	TRBJ2-2	-	TRBV7-9	TGTGCCAGCAGCTTAGATGACAGGAACACCGGGGAGCTGTTTTTT	CASSLDDRNTGELFF
-	TRBJ2-7	-	TRBV11-2	TGTGCCAGCAGCTTAGAACCCTACGAGCAGTACTTC	CASSLEPYEQYF
-	TRBJ2-3	-	TRBV20-1	TGCAGTGCTAGTCTCCGACTAGTTCAAGATACGCAGTATTTT	CSASLRLVQDTQYF
-	TRBJ1-4	-	TRBV2	TGTGCCAGCAGTGAATTGGACACGTATAATGAAAAACTGTTTTTT	CASSELDTYNEKLFF
TRBD1	TRBJ2-7	-	TRBV28	TGTGCCAGCAGTCTTTTAGGGACAGGGGCCCACGAGCAGTACTTC	CASSLLGTGAHEQYF
-	TRBJ1-2	few	TRBV21-1	TGTGCCAGCATAAAGGTCGGGCCCTATGGCTACACCTTC	CASIKVGPYGYTF